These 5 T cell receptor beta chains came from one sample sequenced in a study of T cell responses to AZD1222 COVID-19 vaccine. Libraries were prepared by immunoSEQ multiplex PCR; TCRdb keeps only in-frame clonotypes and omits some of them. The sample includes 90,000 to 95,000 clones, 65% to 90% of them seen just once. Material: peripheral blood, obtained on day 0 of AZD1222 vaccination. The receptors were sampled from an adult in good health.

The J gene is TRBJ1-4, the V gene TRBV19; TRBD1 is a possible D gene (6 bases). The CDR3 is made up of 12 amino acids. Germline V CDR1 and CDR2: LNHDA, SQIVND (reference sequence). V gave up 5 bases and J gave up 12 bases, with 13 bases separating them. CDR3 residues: CASSPQAGELFF. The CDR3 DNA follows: TGTGCCAGTAGTCCCCAGGCAGGGGAACTGTTTTTT.

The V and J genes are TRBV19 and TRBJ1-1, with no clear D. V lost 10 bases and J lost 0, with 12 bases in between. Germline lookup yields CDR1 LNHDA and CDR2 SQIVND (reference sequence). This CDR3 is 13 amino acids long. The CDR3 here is CATRGWVNTEAFF. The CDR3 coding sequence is TGTGCCACTCGAGGGTGGGTGAACACTGAAGCTTTCTTT.

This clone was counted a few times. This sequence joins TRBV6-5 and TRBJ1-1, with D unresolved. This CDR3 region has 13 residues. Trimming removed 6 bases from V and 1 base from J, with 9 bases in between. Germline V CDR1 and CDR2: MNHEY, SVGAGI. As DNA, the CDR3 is TGTGCCAGCAGCGTAGACAAGAACACTGAAGCTTTCTTT. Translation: CASSVDKNTEAFF.

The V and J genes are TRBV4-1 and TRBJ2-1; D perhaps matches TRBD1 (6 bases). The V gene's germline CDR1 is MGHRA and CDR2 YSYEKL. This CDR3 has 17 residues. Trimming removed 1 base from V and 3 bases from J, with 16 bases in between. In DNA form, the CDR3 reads TGCGCCAGCAGCCAAGGTGCCGGCACAGGGTTCTACAATGAGCAGTTCTTC. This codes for CASSQGAGTGFYNEQFF.

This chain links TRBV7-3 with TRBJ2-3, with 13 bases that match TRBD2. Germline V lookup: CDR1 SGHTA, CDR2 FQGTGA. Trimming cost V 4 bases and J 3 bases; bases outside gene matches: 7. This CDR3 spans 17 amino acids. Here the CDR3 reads CASSSSGLAGVTDTQYF. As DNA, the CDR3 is TGTGCCAGCAGCTCGTCCGGACTAGCGGGAGTTACAGATACGCAGTATTTT.